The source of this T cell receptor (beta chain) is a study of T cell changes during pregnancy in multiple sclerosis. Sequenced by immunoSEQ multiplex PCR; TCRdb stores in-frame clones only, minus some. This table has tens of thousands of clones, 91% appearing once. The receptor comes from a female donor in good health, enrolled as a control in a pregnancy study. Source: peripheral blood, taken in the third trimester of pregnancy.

The CDR3 nucleotides read TGTGCCAGCAGTTACTCCGCGTCTAATGAAAAACTGTTTTTT. This codes for CASSYSASNEKLFF. This chain joins TRBV6-5 and TRBJ1-4, with unresolved D. Between the trimmed V and J ends, which lost 0 bases and 3 bases, there was a span of 5 bases. Germline V gene lookup returns CDR1 MNHEY and CDR2 SVGAGI. The CDR3 extends over 14 amino acids.